This TCR beta chain was captured by sequencing in a study of identical twins. Points from the study as a whole: Within cord blood, abundant beta clonotypes carried fewer insertions, but memory repertoires showed no such trend.

This clonotype was counted a single time. Its target is unknown. TCRdb ran MiXCR on the 5' RACE reads and lists one entry per CDR3 protein. Found here are about 240,000 distinct CDR3 sequences, approximately 11% of them singletons; the top ten hold approximately 4%. The sample was also reused in another study, on yellow fever vaccine responses in identical twins.

This TCR derives from a woman under 30 in good health. The specimen was memory (CD45RO+) T cells sorted from blood.

The CDR3 is CASSLSLRGQQETQYF. The DNA of the CDR3 is TGTGCCAGCAGCTTAAGTCTTCGGGGACAGCAAGAGACCCAGTACTTC. The gene calls are TRBV7-9 and TRBJ2-5; 7 positions match TRBD1. Germline CDR1 reads SEHNR; CDR2 reads FQNEAQ (reference sequence). With 2 bases clipped from V and 2 bases from J, the junction kept 8 bases outside the gene matches. The length of the CDR3 is 16 residues.